A selection of T cell receptor beta chains follows, all from one sample in a study of cytomegalovirus exposure and HLA in healthy donors. Clones were read by immunoSEQ multiplex PCR, and TCRdb kept only the in-frame ones, dropping some. The data contain approximately 130,000 clones, roughly four fifths of them singletons. Sequencing input: PBMCs. The origin of the receptors is a woman between 50 and 59 years old in good health and CMV-seronegative. Both conserved end residues are part of each CDR3. A D gene is named only where the DNA matches it firmly.

len | j_gene | v_gene | d_gene | CDR3aa
18 | TRBJ2-6 | TRBV5-8 | - | CASSLGGFTGSGANVLTF
15 | TRBJ1-1 | TRBV7-3 | - | CASSLTSRGNTEAFF
16 | TRBJ2-7 | TRBV5-4 | TRBD1 | CASSRRDRVTSYEQYF
15 | TRBJ1-1 | TRBV7-9 | TRBD1 | CASSQGQGMNTEAFF
17 | TRBJ1-4 | TRBV9 | TRBD1 | CASSVGDRGGTNEKLFF
16 | TRBJ2-3 | TRBV5-1 | - | CASSLVPRAGQDTQYF
13 | TRBJ2-1 | TRBV4-1 | - | CASSLEGHHEQFF
16 | TRBJ2-2 | TRBV7-3 | TRBD2 | CASSSVAGGVIGELFF
13 | TRBJ2-1 | TRBV12-5 | - | CASGFVLNNEQFF
14 | TRBJ1-1 | TRBV27 | TRBD1 | CASSLSRGQTEAFF
15 | TRBJ1-2 | TRBV2 | - | CASSERGFANYGYTF
13 | TRBJ2-1 | TRBV27 | TRBD2 | CASSVAGGNEQFF
14 | TRBJ2-1 | TRBV19 | - | CASTRGESYNEQFF
15 | TRBJ2-3 | TRBV30 | TRBD1 | CAWSAGQGFTDTQYF
14 | TRBJ1-1 | TRBV2 | - | CASSSGWYNTEAFF
19 | TRBJ2-2 | TRBV29-1 | TRBD2 | CSVQKGPSGRAQVPGELFF
16 | TRBJ1-5 | TRBV19 | TRBD1 | CASSINRGLRNQPQHF
15 | TRBJ1-6 | TRBV6-4 | - | CASSVKTGGNSPLHF
14 | TRBJ1-1 | TRBV28 | - | CASSSPDRNTEAFF
14 | TRBJ1-5 | TRBV19 | TRBD1 | CASSWTGANQPQHF
12 | TRBJ1-4 | TRBV6-6 | - | CASSYKSGEEFF
14 | TRBJ1-5 | TRBV6-6 | TRBD1 | CASSPRDRNQPQHF
16 | TRBJ2-1 | TRBV7-9 | TRBD2 | CASSSLSGRTWNEQFF
13 | TRBJ1-2 | TRBV19 | - | CASSIGVNYGYTF
16 | TRBJ2-1 | TRBV11-2 | TRBD2 | CASSTTSGRSPNEQFF
14 | TRBJ2-3 | TRBV10-3 | TRBD2 | CAISDGREADTQYF
15 | TRBJ2-5 | TRBV25-1 | - | CASSDNRAYQETQYF
14 | TRBJ2-7 | TRBV18 | - | CASSPPSSPYEQYF
14 | TRBJ1-2 | TRBV11-2 | TRBD1 | CASRLTGGDYGYTF
14 | TRBJ1-1 | TRBV18 | TRBD1 | CASSRPGTGREAFF
13 | TRBJ2-2 | TRBV2 | - | CASWGRDTGELFF
15 | TRBJ2-5 | TRBV2 | - | CASSETQRVQETQYF
12 | TRBJ2-7 | TRBV18 | - | CASSPASYEQYF
16 | TRBJ2-1 | TRBV19 | TRBD2 | CASSELAGQGYNEQFF
14 | TRBJ1-1 | TRBV19 | - | CASRDSRGNTEAFF
13 | TRBJ2-4 | TRBV6-1 | - | CASVREAKNIQYF
13 | TRBJ2-7 | TRBV4-1 | TRBD1 | CASSRDSLSEQYF
16 | TRBJ2-1 | TRBV28 | - | CASSWGQGSSYNEQFF
16 | TRBJ1-5 | TRBV12-5 | - | CASGLNAGGGNQPQHF
17 | TRBJ2-5 | TRBV7-7 | TRBD1 | CASSSIDRGEHQETQYF
16 | TRBJ1-5 | TRBV5-1 | - | CASSFGDQGRNQPQHF
15 | TRBJ2-7 | TRBV4-1 | TRBD2 | CASSQAGTNNYEQYF